Below, 26 T cell receptor beta chains from the same sample are listed, as sequenced in a study of PD-1 blockade in classical Hodgkin lymphoma. The time point is: newly diagnosed, previously untreated cHL patient sample. Using immunoSEQ multiplex PCR, the repertoire was profiled, and TCRdb retains in-frame clones only, with some absent. The sample contains tens of thousands of clones, roughly 94% of which appear only once. The sequencing sample was made of peripheral blood mononuclear cells (PBMCs). The receptors come from a human donor with classical Hodgkin lymphoma.

V and J are TRBV5-5 and TRBJ2-7; TRBD1 agrees at 8 bases. CDR3 length equals 13 residues. Looked up from germline, CDR1 is SGHKS and CDR2 is YYEKEE (reference sequence). With V trimmed by 4 bases and J by 5 bases, 5 bases remained unmatched. The CDR3 protein is CASSLGQGNEQYF. The CDR3 coding sequence is TGTGCCAGCAGCCTCGGACAGGGAAACGAGCAGTACTTC.

CDR3 sequence (DNA): TGTGCCATCAGTGCCCGGGGCTCGGGACGAAGAAGCTCCTACAATGAGCAGTTCTTC. Protein sequence: CAISARGSGRRSSYNEQFF. The rearrangement links TRBV10-3 to TRBJ2-1; D is perhaps TRBD1 or TRBD2 (5 bases each). The CDR3 sequence is 19 residues long. Germline V gives CDR1 ENHRY, CDR2 SYGVKD. Trimming stripped 4 bases from V and 0 bases from J, with 22 bases between.

This rearrangement joins TRBV7-8 to TRBJ1-1; D is unclear. Trimming shortened V by 5 bases and J by 1 base, and 8 bases separated the two germline ends. Germline V CDR1 and CDR2: SGHVS, FQNEAQ. The CDR3 is 13 amino acids. CDR3 nucleotide sequence: TGTGCCAGCAGCCATGGGAAGAACACTGAAGCTTTCTTT. Translation gives CASSHGKNTEAFF.

The chain joins TRBV18 to TRBJ1-5, with D perhaps TRBD1 (5 bases). V lost 3 bases and J lost 6, with 18 bases in between. The V gene's germline CDR1 is KGHSH and CDR2 LQKENI. The CDR3 totals 16 residues. CDR3 sequence reads: CASSPRRDGVGQPQHF. The DNA for the CDR3 is TGTGCCAGCTCACCGCGAAGGGACGGGGTCGGTCAGCCCCAGCATTTT.

This clone was observed once. This chain links TRBV5-4 with TRBJ2-1; unclear D gene. Germline V gene lookup returns CDR1 SGHNT and CDR2 YYREEE (reference sequence). Trimming removed 0 bases at V and 4 bases at J, with 11 bases between. The CDR3 has 15 residues. CDR3 nucleotide sequence: TGTGCCAGCAGCTTGGTGGGCTCTCCTTACAATGAGCAGTTCTTC. The encoded protein is CASSLVGSPYNEQFF.

The genes are TRBV5-6 and TRBJ2-1; TRBD2 matches 11 bases. The CDR3 has 16 residues. V trimming: 2 bases; J trimming: 4 bases; junction bases outside the gene matches: 5. Germline V gene sequence: CDR1 SGHDT, CDR2 YYEEEE. The CDR3 reads CASSFSGRDDYNEQFF. CDR3 nucleotide sequence: TGTGCCAGCAGCTTTAGCGGGAGGGATGATTACAATGAGCAGTTCTTC.

Comment on this clone: The germline gene is not matched at one end of the junction; a read error may be the cause. Other DNA sequences within the sample encode an identical CDR3. The chain recombines TRBV4-1 with TRBJ1-2; no definite D call. Per the germline V gene, CDR1 is MGHRA and CDR2 is YSYEKL. The CDR3 has 15 amino acids. CDR3 sequence reads: CASSQEDGGMDGYTF. The CDR3 nucleotides are TGCGCCAGTAGCCAAGAGGACGGTGGTATGGATGGCTACACCTTC.

This sequence joins TRBV5-1 and TRBJ2-3, with D tentatively TRBD1 (6 bases). The CDR3 consists of 19 residues. With 0 bases removed from V and 3 bases from J, the gap between germline ends came to 23 bases. Looked up from germline, CDR1 is SGHRS and CDR2 is YFSETQ. CDR3 residues: CASSLGGGRGPPVTDTQYF. CDR3 in DNA: TGCGCCAGCAGCTTGGGTGGGGGCCGAGGACCGCCCGTTACAGATACGCAGTATTTT.

The chain carries TRBV27 and TRBJ1-5; tentative D call: TRBD1 (6 bases). Germline V gene lookup returns CDR1 MNHEY and CDR2 SMNVEV (reference sequence). The CDR3 totals 14 residues. Trimming cost V 8 bases and J 5 bases, with 16 bases left between them. Here the CDR3 DNA reads TGTGCCAGCTGCCCCCAGGGGTCGGATCAGCCCCAGCATTTT. Its protein product is CASCPQGSDQPQHF.

The chain employs TRBV7-8 and TRBJ2-5; no reliable D call. Looked up from germline, CDR1 is SGHVS and CDR2 is FQNEAQ. This CDR3 spans 13 amino acids. Trimming left V 5 bases short and J 5 bases short, with 12 bases between. CDR3 sequence reads: CASSKNVGETQYF. As DNA, the CDR3 is TGTGCCAGCAGCAAAAACGTGGGGGAGACCCAGTACTTC.

The chain combines TRBV11-3 with TRBJ2-5; D not resolved. V was shortened by 1 base and J by 4 bases, with 22 bases between the two germline ends. Germline loops: CDR1 SGHNT, CDR2 YENEEA. This CDR3 region has 18 residues. CDR3 amino acids: CASSLVGGFGGPPETQYF. The CDR3, as DNA: TGTGCCAGCAGCTTAGTAGGCGGTTTTGGCGGCCCTCCAGAGACCCAGTACTTC.

V and J are TRBV7-2 and TRBJ1-6; TRBD1 matches at 10 bases. The CDR3 has 14 amino acids. Germline V gene lookup returns CDR1 SGHTA and CDR2 FQGNSA. V lost 5 bases to trimming and J lost 10 bases; unmatched junction nucleotides: 5. Here the CDR3 DNA reads TGTGCCAGCAGCCGCGGGACAGGGGTCTCACCCCTCCACTTT. Protein sequence: CASSRGTGVSPLHF.

The gene calls are TRBV11-3 and TRBJ2-1; TRBD2 matches at 7 bases. Losses at the gene ends were 6 bases for V and 0 bases for J; bases not matched to a gene: 5. CDR3 size: 15 residues. Germline V gene data show CDR1 as SGHNT and CDR2 as YENEEA. The CDR3 nucleotides are TGTGCCAGCAGTCGGGAGGTTAGCTCCTACAATGAGCAGTTCTTC. Translated, it gives CASSREVSSYNEQFF.

A few counts support this clone. V and J are TRBV27 and TRBJ2-6, with a weak D call TRBD2 (6 bases). The CDR3 is 14 amino acids. Trimming pared 8 bases from V and 4 bases from J, leaving 12 bases between. Germline V gives CDR1 MNHEY, CDR2 SMNVEV (reference sequence). CDR3 in amino acids: CASAGRLGANVLTF. CDR3 nucleotide sequence: TGTGCCAGCGCGGGACGACTCGGGGCCAACGTCCTGACTTTC.

The CDR3, as DNA: TGTGCCAGCAGTGCCGGGGCAGGGGGCCAAGCGGGAGATACGCAGTATTTT. Protein product: CASSAGAGGQAGDTQYF. This chain links TRBV2 with TRBJ2-3; 8 positions match TRBD1. Germline lookup yields CDR1 SNHLY and CDR2 FYNNEI. The trim removed 4 bases at V and 5 bases at J, leaving 14 bases unmatched. The CDR3 extends over 17 amino acids. The variable domain in full, completed from reference TRBV2 and TRBJ2-3, reads EPEVTQTPSHQVTQMGQEVILRCVPISNHLYFYWYRQILGQKVEFLVSFYNNEISEKSEIFDDQFSVERPDGSNFTLKIRSTKLEDSAMYFCASSAGAGGQAGDTQYFGPGTRLTVL.

The J gene is TRBJ2-7, the V gene TRBV27; D is unclear. Germline CDR1 is MNHEY and CDR2 is SMNVEV (reference sequence). V lost 3 bases to trimming and J lost 5 bases, with 26 bases between them. The CDR3 has 18 residues. CDR3 residues: CASSFLSPTAGPSHEQYF. For the CDR3, the DNA is TGTGCCAGCAGTTTCTTGTCACCCACCGCCGGGCCGTCTCACGAGCAGTACTTC.

The chain joins TRBV5-5 to TRBJ1-1; weak D call: TRBD1 (5 bases). With 0 bases removed from V and 3 bases from J, the gap between germline ends came to 9 bases. CDR3 size: 14 residues. Germline V gene lookup returns CDR1 SGHKS and CDR2 YYEKEE (reference sequence). The CDR3 DNA sequence: TGTGCCAGCAGCTTGGAAGGGGTTGACACTGAAGCTTTCTTT. Amino acids: CASSLEGVDTEAFF.

The chain carries TRBV6-5 and TRBJ2-7, with TRBD1 matching 7 bases. With V trimmed by 5 bases and J by 2 bases, 9 bases remained unmatched. Germline V gene data show CDR1 as MNHEY and CDR2 as SVGAGI. The CDR3 extends over 15 amino acids. The CDR3 reads CASSRPDRVAYEQYF. For the CDR3, the DNA is TGTGCCAGCAGTCGCCCCGACAGGGTGGCCTACGAGCAGTACTTC.

The gene calls are TRBV11-3 and TRBJ2-2; perhaps TRBD1 as D (6 bases). Trimming shortened V by 5 bases and J by 6 bases, and 10 bases separated the two germline ends. Per germline, CDR1 SGHNT and CDR2 YENEEA. The CDR3 spans 13 residues. The CDR3 sequence: CASSSRTAGELFF. In DNA form, the CDR3 reads TGTGCCAGCAGCAGCCGGACAGCCGGGGAGCTGTTTTTT.

The V and J genes are TRBV9 and TRBJ2-7; 9 bases agree with TRBD2. Germline V gene sequence: CDR1 SGDLS, CDR2 YYNGEE. The ends lost 6 bases at V and 1 base at J; junction bases unmatched: 5. The CDR3 extends over 14 amino acids. This CDR3 reads CASTRLAESYEQYF. The CDR3 DNA follows: TGTGCCAGCACACGACTAGCGGAGTCCTACGAGCAGTACTTC.

The V call is TRBV14, the J call TRBJ1-1, with 7 bases lining up with TRBD1. The V and J ends lost 2 bases and 1 base, in that order; junction bases with no gene match: 4. CDR3 size: 15 residues. Germline V gene lookup returns CDR1 SGHDN and CDR2 FVKESK. CDR3 sequence reads: CASSQRTGGNTEAFF. In nucleotides, the CDR3 is TGTGCCAGCAGCCAACGGACAGGAGGGAACACTGAAGCTTTCTTT.

This chain links TRBV29-1 with TRBJ2-3, with 9 bases lining up with TRBD2. The CDR3 length is 18 residues. J lost 1 base, V lost 6 bases, and 17 bases had no gene match. Germline CDR1 is SQVTM and CDR2 is ANQGSEA. CDR3: CSVLPGGGDIYGTDTQYF. For the CDR3, the DNA is TGCAGCGTCCTGCCGGGCGGGGGGGACATATACGGCACAGATACGCAGTATTTT.

The genes are TRBV7-2 and TRBJ2-7, with TRBD1 as a possible D gene (7 bases). The V and J ends lost 5 bases and 3 bases respectively, with 17 bases between them. The CDR3 totals 15 residues. Germline CDR1 and CDR2: SGHTA and FQGNSA. CDR3 nucleotide sequence: TGTGCCAGCAGCCTTACGGAGGGACAGAACTACGAGCAGTACTTC. Amino acid sequence: CASSLTEGQNYEQYF.

The genes are TRBV5-1 and TRBJ1-4, with a tentative D call TRBD1 (5 bases). The V and J ends lost 1 base and 4 bases respectively, with 8 bases between them. The CDR3 length is 14 residues. The germline CDR1 and CDR2 sequences are SGHRS and YFSETQ. The CDR3 DNA reads as TGCGCCAGCAGCTTGAGTCAGGGTAATGAAAAACTGTTTTTT. Translating it yields CASSLSQGNEKLFF. The full variable domain, its missing parts supplied by reference TRBV5-1 and TRBJ1-4, is KAGVTQTPRYLIKTRGQQVTLSCSPISGHRSVSWYQQTPGQGLQFLFEYFSETQRNKGNFPGRFSGRQFSNSRSEMNVSTLELGDSALYLCASSLSQGNEKLFFGSGTQLSVL.

The chain links TRBV7-8 to TRBJ2-5, with D unclear. The germline V and J ends were trimmed by 5 bases and 3 bases, with 16 bases remaining between them. CDR1 is SGHVS and CDR2 is FQNEAQ in the germline V gene. This CDR3 has 15 residues. The CDR3 is CASSPLHSPKETQYF. The CDR3 DNA reads as TGTGCCAGCAGCCCCCTACATAGTCCAAAAGAGACCCAGTACTTC.

This chain's CDR3 is CASSISFNSYGYTF. CDR3 DNA: TGTGCCAGTAGTATTAGTTTTAATAGCTATGGCTACACCTTC. The J gene is TRBJ1-2, the V gene TRBV19; D remains ambiguous. This CDR3 is built from 14 residues. CDR1 LNHDA and CDR2 SQIVND come from the germline V gene (reference sequence). V shed 3 bases and J shed 4 bases, with 12 bases lying between them.